This T cell receptor beta chain is from a study of blood T cell repertoires in COVID-19. About the research overall: Samples came from the United States, Italy and Spain, spanning acute and convalescent COVID-19. Nucleic acid was either cDNA or gDNA, and it came from T cells, B-cell-depleted T cells, or PBMCs.

This clone was observed a single time. J gave up 0 bases and V 6 bases, and 6 bases lay outside the gene matches. This CDR3 contains 15 residues. Per the germline V gene, CDR1 is SGDLS and CDR2 is YYNGEE. Original processing notes: Estimation of nucleated cell counts was performed using reference gene primer amplification. TCRdb's copy holds only in-frame clones and misses some; the assay was immunoSEQ multiplex PCR. D and trimming come from the DNA, and the V and J calls and clone size come from that table. The table includes approximately 470,000 clones, approximately 83% detected once. This sequence was found in a human donor in a cohort sampled during active COVID-19. The sequencing sample was made of peripheral blood. J is TRBJ2-1 and V is TRBV9; 7 bases line up with TRBD2. The CDR3 region is CASNLAGSSYNEQFF. The CDR3 nucleotides read TGTGCCAGCAACTTAGCGGGTAGCTCCTACAATGAGCAGTTCTTC.